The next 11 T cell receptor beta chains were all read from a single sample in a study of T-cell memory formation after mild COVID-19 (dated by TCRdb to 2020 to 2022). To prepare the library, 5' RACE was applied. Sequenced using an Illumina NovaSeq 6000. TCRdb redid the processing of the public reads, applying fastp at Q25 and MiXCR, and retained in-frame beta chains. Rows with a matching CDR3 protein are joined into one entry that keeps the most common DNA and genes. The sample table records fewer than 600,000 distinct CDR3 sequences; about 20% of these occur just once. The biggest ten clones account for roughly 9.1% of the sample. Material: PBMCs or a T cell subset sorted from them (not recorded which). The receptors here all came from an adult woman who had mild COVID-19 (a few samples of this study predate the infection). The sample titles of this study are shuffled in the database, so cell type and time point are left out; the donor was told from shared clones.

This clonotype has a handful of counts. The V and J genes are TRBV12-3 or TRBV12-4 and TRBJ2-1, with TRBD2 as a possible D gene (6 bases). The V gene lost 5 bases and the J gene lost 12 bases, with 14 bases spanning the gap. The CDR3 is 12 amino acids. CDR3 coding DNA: TGTGCCAGCAGTCCGACCGGGACTGTGCAGTTCTTC. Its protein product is CASSPTGTVQFF.

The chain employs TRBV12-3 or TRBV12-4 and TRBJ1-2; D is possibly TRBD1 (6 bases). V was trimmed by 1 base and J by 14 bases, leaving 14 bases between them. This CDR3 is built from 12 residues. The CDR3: CASSLGQGLGTF. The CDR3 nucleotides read TGTGCCAGCAGTTTAGGGCAGGGGCTGGGAACCTTC.

The CDR3 is CASSTWTGSYNEQFF. The CDR3 DNA reads TGTGCCAGTAGTACCTGGACAGGCTCCTACAATGAGCAGTTCTTC. The chain carries TRBV19 and TRBJ2-1; 7 bases fit TRBD1. Germline trimming cut 4 bases from V and 0 bases from J; bases unmatched to any gene: 3. The CDR3 length is 15 residues. The germline V gene has CDR1 LNHDA and CDR2 SQIVND (reference sequence).

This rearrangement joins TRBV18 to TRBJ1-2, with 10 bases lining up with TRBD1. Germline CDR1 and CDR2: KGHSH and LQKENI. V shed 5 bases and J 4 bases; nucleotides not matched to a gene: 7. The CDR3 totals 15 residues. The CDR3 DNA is TGTGCCAGCTCAGATCCGGGACAGGGGACCTATGGCTACACCTTC. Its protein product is CASSDPGQGTYGYTF.

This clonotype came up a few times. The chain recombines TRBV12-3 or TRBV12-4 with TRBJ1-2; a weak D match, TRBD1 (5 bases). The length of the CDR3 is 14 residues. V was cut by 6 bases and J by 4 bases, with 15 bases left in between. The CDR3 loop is CASSPDIRSYGYTF. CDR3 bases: TGTGCCAGCAGCCCGGACATCCGAAGCTATGGCTACACCTTC.

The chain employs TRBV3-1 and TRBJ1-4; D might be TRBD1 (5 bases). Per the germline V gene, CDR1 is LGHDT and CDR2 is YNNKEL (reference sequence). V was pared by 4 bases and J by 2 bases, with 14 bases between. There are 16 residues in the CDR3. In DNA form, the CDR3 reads TGTGCCAGCAGCCGGGGGGGGATAGGGACTAATGAAAAACTGTTTTTT. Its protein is CASSRGGIGTNEKLFF.

The CDR3 DNA follows: TGTGCCAGCAGCCCTTTCGACGTGAACACTGAAGCTTTCTTT. Translating gives CASSPFDVNTEAFF. The chain employs TRBV3-1 and TRBJ1-1; no clear D. The CDR3 is 14 amino acids. Trimming took off 4 bases at V and 0 bases at J, with 9 bases between the two ends. CDR1 LGHDT and CDR2 YNNKEL come from the germline V gene (reference sequence).

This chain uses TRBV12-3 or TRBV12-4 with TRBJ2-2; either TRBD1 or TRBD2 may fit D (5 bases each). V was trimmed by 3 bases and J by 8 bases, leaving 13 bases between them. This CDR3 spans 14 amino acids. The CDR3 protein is CASSLGRGAGELFF. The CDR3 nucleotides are TGTGCCAGCAGTTTGGGGAGAGGGGCTGGGGAGCTGTTTTTT.

The chain's CDR3 is CASSGLAGSSLDTQYF. The CDR3, as DNA: TGTGCCAGCAGTGGACTAGCGGGGTCGAGTCTGGATACGCAGTATTTT. This chain links TRBV6-4 with TRBJ2-3, with 11 bases aligning to TRBD2. V lost 4 bases, J lost 6 bases, and 9 bases stayed unmatched. Looked up from germline, CDR1 is MRHNA and CDR2 is SNTAGT. This CDR3 is 16 amino acids long.

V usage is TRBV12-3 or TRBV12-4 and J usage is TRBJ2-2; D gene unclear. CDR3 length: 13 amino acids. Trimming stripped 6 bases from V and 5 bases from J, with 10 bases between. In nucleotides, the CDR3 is TGTGCCAGCAGCCATTCTTGGACCGGGGAGCTGTTTTTT. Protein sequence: CASSHSWTGELFF.

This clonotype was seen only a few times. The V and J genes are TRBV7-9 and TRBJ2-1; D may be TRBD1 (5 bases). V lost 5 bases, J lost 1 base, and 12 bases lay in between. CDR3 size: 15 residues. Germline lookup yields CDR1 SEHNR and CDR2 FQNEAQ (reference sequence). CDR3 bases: TGTGCCAGCAGCCCACGGACAATATCCTACAATGAGCAGTTCTTC. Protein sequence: CASSPRTISYNEQFF.